The 15 T cell receptor beta chains listed next were all sequenced from one sample in a study of blood T cell repertoires in COVID-19. Profiling relied on immunoSEQ multiplex PCR, and the TCRdb table lists in-frame clones only, not all of them. The sample contains 250,000 to 350,000 clones, around 86% of which appear only once. The specimen was peripheral blood. The receptors come from a woman in her thirties or forties who had recovered from COVID-19.

A few counts support this clone. This chain joins TRBV7-9 and TRBJ2-7; D is unresolved. Germline-derived CDR1 and CDR2 are SEHNR and FQNEAQ (reference sequence). V lost 5 bases and J lost 3, with 11 bases in between. The CDR3 totals 13 residues. This chain's CDR3 is CASSPDPGYEQYF. The CDR3 nucleotides read TGTGCCAGCAGCCCCGATCCAGGCTACGAGCAGTACTTC.

This chain links TRBV28 with TRBJ2-3; TRBD2 agrees at 10 bases. The germline gives CDR1 MDHEN, CDR2 SYDVKM. The V gene end was trimmed by 2 bases and the J gene end by 2 bases; junction bases not matched to a gene: 13. This CDR3 is 19 amino acids long. CDR3 nucleotides: TGTGCCAGCAGTTTAGTCAGGCTAGCGGGAGCCCCTTTCACAGATACGCAGTATTTT. This encodes CASSLVRLAGAPFTDTQYF.

This clone was recorded many times. The chain links TRBV24-1 to TRBJ1-2; tentatively, D is TRBD1 (5 bases). This CDR3 contains 14 residues. The V gene's germline CDR1 is KGHDR and CDR2 SFDVKD. V lost 9 bases, J lost 7 bases, and 20 bases lay in between. CDR3 residues: CATPRGRVCGGYTF. The CDR3 DNA follows: TGTGCCACCCCTAGGGGCAGGGTGTGCGGTGGCTACACCTTC.

The chain is built from TRBV30 and TRBJ1-5; no reliable D call. Germline values: CDR1 GTSNPN, CDR2 SVGIG (reference sequence). This CDR3 region has 13 residues. V was shortened by 0 bases and J by 2 bases, with 5 bases between the two germline ends. In nucleotides, the CDR3 is TGTGCCTGGAGTGTGGAGCGCAATCAGCCCCAGCATTTT. Residues: CAWSVERNQPQHF.

CDR3 coding DNA: TGTGCCAGCAGTTTAGCGGGAGGATCCTCCTACGAGCAGTACTTC. It encodes CASSLAGGSSYEQYF. V usage is TRBV27 and J usage is TRBJ2-7, with 8 bases matching TRBD2. Germline V gene sequence: CDR1 MNHEY, CDR2 SMNVEV (reference sequence). V was pared by 2 bases and J by 0 bases, with 3 bases of the junction left unmatched. The CDR3 covers 15 residues.

This chain joins TRBV5-1 and TRBJ1-4; D may be TRBD1 (5 bases). Looked up from germline, CDR1 is SGHRS and CDR2 is YFSETQ. V was cut by 0 bases and J by 5 bases, with 8 bases left in between. The CDR3 is 14 amino acids. This CDR3 reads CASSLGGLNEKLFF. The DNA for the CDR3 is TGCGCCAGCAGCTTGGGGGGACTCAATGAAAAACTGTTTTTT.

The chain combines TRBV19 with TRBJ2-1; 9 bases agree with TRBD2. The CDR3 has 15 amino acids. V lost 6 bases, J lost 7 bases, and 10 bases stayed unmatched. CDR1 and CDR2 (germline): LNHDA, SQIVND (reference sequence). In nucleotides, the CDR3 is TGTGCCAGTAGCATTAAAGGGACTAGCCTAAATGAGCAGTTCTTC. This translates into CASSIKGTSLNEQFF.

This clone came up once. The V call is TRBV6-5, the J call TRBJ2-5; perhaps TRBD2 as D (6 bases). Trimming stripped 0 bases from V and 4 bases from J, with 15 bases between. From germline, CDR1 is MNHEY and CDR2 SVGAGI. CDR3 length: 16 amino acids. The CDR3 protein is CASSYSGLANGETQYF. CDR3 nucleotides: TGTGCCAGCAGTTACTCGGGGCTAGCGAACGGAGAGACCCAGTACTTC.

The V call is TRBV5-8, the J call TRBJ2-7, with TRBD1 as a possible D gene (6 bases). CDR1 SGHTS and CDR2 YDEGEE come from the germline V gene. The germline V and J ends were trimmed by 0 bases and 4 bases, with 17 bases remaining between them. The CDR3 has 16 amino acids. CDR3 loop: CASSLGAGEIPYEQYF. CDR3 DNA: TGTGCCAGCAGCTTGGGGGCAGGGGAAATCCCTTACGAGCAGTACTTC.

The V gene is TRBV11-3, the J gene TRBJ1-2, with a possible D match to TRBD1 (6 bases). The CDR3 runs 17 residues. CDR1 and CDR2 (germline): SGHNT, YENEEA. Trimming took 5 bases from V and 7 from J, leaving 26 bases between them. In nucleotides, the CDR3 is TGTGCCAGCAGCGCTTCCCCCTCCACAGGGATGTATGCTGGCTACACCTTC. Encoded protein: CASSASPSTGMYAGYTF.

The chain joins TRBV24-1 to TRBJ2-5; 8 bases match TRBD2. In germline, CDR1 is KGHDR, CDR2 SFDVKD. The trim removed 6 bases at V and 2 bases at J, leaving 1 base unmatched. The CDR3 is 13 amino acids. CDR3 in DNA: TGTGCCACCAGTCCGGGAGGGCAAGAGACCCAGTACTTC. Translation: CATSPGGQETQYF.

The chain links TRBV3-1 (or the pseudogene TRBV3-2) to TRBJ2-7; weak D call: TRBD2 (5 bases). Looked up from germline, CDR1 is LGHDT and CDR2 is YNNKEL (reference sequence). The V gene lost 1 base and the J gene lost 2 bases, with 15 bases spanning the gap. The CDR3 is 16 amino acids. The CDR3 sequence is CASSQGPPGSPYEQYF. Here the CDR3 DNA reads TGTGCCAGCAGCCAAGGGCCCCCGGGGTCCCCCTACGAGCAGTACTTC.

This chain joins TRBV30 and TRBJ2-7; D unclear. The ends were cut back, 1 base at V and 6 bases at J, with 10 bases in the middle. CDR1 is GTSNPN, CDR2 SVGIG, per germline (reference sequence). CDR3 length equals 12 residues. CDR3 residues: CAWSGAGTEQYF. The CDR3 DNA sequence: TGTGCCTGGAGTGGTGCCGGTACCGAGCAGTACTTC.

This chain connects TRBV18 to TRBJ2-3; no definite D call. From germline, CDR1 is KGHSH and CDR2 LQKENI. V shed 3 bases and J shed 1 base, with 11 bases lying between them. There are 15 residues in the CDR3. CDR3 DNA sequence: TGTGCCAGCTCACCTGAGCAGGATGGCACAGATACGCAGTATTTT. This encodes CASSPEQDGTDTQYF.

This sequence joins TRBV5-1 and TRBJ1-1; D is undetermined. CDR3 length: 14 amino acids. The V and J ends lost 2 bases and 2 bases respectively, with 10 bases between them. In germline, CDR1 is SGHRS, CDR2 YFSETQ. The CDR3 DNA follows: TGCGCCAGCAGCTTCTCCGGGGTAAACACTGAAGCTTTCTTT. Protein: CASSFSGVNTEAFF.